The 16 T cell receptor beta chains given below trace back to one sample, sequenced in a study of identical twins (dated by TCRdb to about 2016). The library was obtained by 5' RACE. TCRdb names Illumina HiSeq 2000 as the instrument used. The public sequencing data were trimmed at Q25 with fastp and processed into clonotypes with MiXCR by TCRdb, which kept only in-frame beta chains. All rows with the same CDR3 protein become a single entry with the most common DNA and genes. This sample lists 1.5 million to 2 million distinct CDR3 sequences; 32% were detected once. The ten largest account for less than 0.35% of the sample. Material: cord blood. The receptors stem from a newborn girl in good health.

This clonotype was observed a few times. The rearrangement uses TRBV7-2 and TRBJ2-7, with 7 bases matching TRBD2. The germline V gene has CDR1 SGHTA and CDR2 FQGNSA. The ends lost 8 bases at V and 2 bases at J; junction bases unmatched: 9. The CDR3 spans 14 residues. CDR3 protein: CASSFTGGTYEQYF. CDR3 nucleotides: TGTGCCAGCTCCTTTACGGGGGGTACCTACGAGCAGTACTTC.

The rearrangement joins TRBV6-6 to TRBJ2-5, with 9 bases fitting TRBD1. The V gene end was trimmed by 6 bases and the J gene end by 5 bases; junction bases not matched to a gene: 7. Germline lookup yields CDR1 MNHNY and CDR2 SVGAGI (reference sequence). The CDR3 consists of 14 residues. CDR3 bases: TGTGCCAGCAGGTCGGGACAGGGTATGGAGACCCAGTACTTC. As protein: CASRSGQGMETQYF.

The chain employs TRBV6-5 and TRBJ2-5; no clear D. The germline V and J ends were trimmed by 2 bases and 2 bases, with 12 bases remaining between them. From germline, CDR1 is MNHEY and CDR2 SVGAGI. The CDR3 spans 15 residues. This CDR3 reads CASSYPGRIQETQYF. CDR3 nucleotides: TGTGCCAGCAGTTACCCCGGACGGATACAAGAGACCCAGTACTTC.

The sample holds a few counts of this clonotype. The J gene is TRBJ1-2, the V gene TRBV5-1; D is ambiguous. Trimming cost V 4 bases and J 7 bases, with 14 bases left between them. Germline lookup yields CDR1 SGHRS and CDR2 YFSETQ. The CDR3 is made up of 13 amino acids. In DNA form, the CDR3 reads TGCGCCAGCAGCCCGGACGGGTCTAGTGGCTACACCTTC. It specifies CASSPDGSSGYTF.

The chain is built from TRBV12-3 or TRBV12-4 and TRBJ1-1; TRBD1 might be the D (5 bases). The CDR3 sequence is 15 residues long. The ends were cut back, 0 bases at V and 6 bases at J, with 14 bases in the middle. CDR3 amino acids: CASSLAPRGVAEAFF. The CDR3 DNA is TGTGCCAGCAGTTTAGCCCCCCGGGGGGTGGCTGAAGCTTTCTTT.

V gene TRBV7-2 combines with J gene TRBJ2-1, with D maybe TRBD2 (6 bases). This CDR3 is 16 amino acids long. V lost 1 base and J 2 bases, leaving 12 bases between the germline ends. The germline CDR1 and CDR2 sequences are SGHTA and FQGNSA. The CDR3 sequence: CASSLGGTLTYNEQFF. The CDR3 bases are TGTGCCAGCAGCTTAGGTGGGACTCTTACCTACAATGAGCAGTTCTTC. Full variable domain (outside the CDR3, taken from reference TRBV7-2 and TRBJ2-1): GAGVSQSPSNKVTEKGKDVELRCDPISGHTALYWYRQSLGQGLEFLIYFQGNSAPDKSGLPSDRFSAERTGGSVSTLTIQRTQQEDSAVYLCASSLGGTLTYNEQFFGPGTRLTVL.

The rearrangement uses TRBV12-3 or TRBV12-4 and TRBJ2-1; D call uncertain. This CDR3 region has 12 residues. V gave up 6 bases and J gave up 8 bases, with 11 bases separating them. The CDR3 loop is CASSNLLDEQFF. DNA of the CDR3: TGTGCCAGCAGCAACCTGCTCGATGAGCAGTTCTTC.

This rearrangement joins TRBV6-5 to TRBJ1-1, with 9 nucleotides matching TRBD1. The CDR3 is 12 residues long. V lost 6 bases and J lost 10; bases outside the gene matches: 6. The germline gives CDR1 MNHEY, CDR2 SVGAGI. The chain's CDR3 is CASRGTGRGAFF. In DNA, the CDR3 is TGTGCCAGCAGAGGGACAGGGCGAGGAGCTTTCTTT.

This clonotype was counted only a few times. The V call is TRBV10-2, the J call TRBJ2-3; D might be TRBD2 (5 bases). Deletions cut 7 bases from V and 2 bases from J, with 13 bases between. The V gene's germline CDR1 is WSHSY and CDR2 SAAADI. The CDR3 has 14 amino acids. The DNA of the CDR3 is TGCGCCAGCACTGGTGACTACCACACAGATACGCAGTATTTT. Translating it yields CASTGDYHTDTQYF.

The J gene is TRBJ1-2, the V gene TRBV28; 9 nucleotides line up with TRBD1. The CDR3 totals 16 residues. With 5 bases clipped from V and 4 bases from J, the junction kept 11 bases outside the gene matches. Per germline, CDR1 MDHEN and CDR2 SYDVKM. CDR3 sequence (DNA): TGTGCCAGCAGTCCTTCCGGGACAGGGCCTTTCTATGGCTACACCTTC. Translating gives CASSPSGTGPFYGYTF.

V gene TRBV20-1 combines with J gene TRBJ1-4; 8 nucleotides match TRBD1. The CDR3 totals 14 residues. Germline values: CDR1 DFQATT, CDR2 SNEGSKA (reference sequence). The trim removed 5 bases at V and 8 bases at J, leaving 10 bases unmatched. The CDR3 DNA follows: TGCAGTGCTGGTCAACCGGGACAGGCAGAAAAACTGTTTTTT. This codes for CSAGQPGQAEKLFF.

This clonotype was seen only a few times. The chain links TRBV7-6 to TRBJ2-3; 7 positions agree with TRBD1. V was clipped by 5 bases and J by 3 bases; unmatched bases: 8. Per germline, CDR1 SGHVS and CDR2 FNYEAQ. CDR3 length: 15 amino acids. Here the CDR3 reads CASSKRQGTTDTQYF. CDR3 bases: TGTGCCAGCAGCAAACGACAGGGCACTACAGATACGCAGTATTTT.

This clonotype came up a few times. This chain joins TRBV4-1 and TRBJ2-1; 9 nucleotides line up with TRBD2. V lost 0 bases to trimming and J lost 6 bases; unmatched junction nucleotides: 9. This CDR3 is 17 amino acids long. Germline CDR1 reads MGHRA; CDR2 reads YSYEKL. The CDR3 region is CASSQEKGLAGVNEQFF. The CDR3 coding sequence is TGCGCCAGCAGCCAAGAAAAGGGTTTAGCGGGAGTCAATGAGCAGTTCTTC.

This clonotype was picked up many times. This rearrangement joins TRBV20-1 to TRBJ2-5, with 7 bases matching TRBD1. From germline, CDR1 is DFQATT and CDR2 SNEGSKA (reference sequence). The junction had 9 bases not matched to a gene; V was cut back by 3 bases and J by 5 bases. The length of the CDR3 is 14 residues. The CDR3, as DNA: TGCAGTGCTAGCTCGACAGGGTTGATGGAGACCCAGTACTTC. Encoded protein: CSASSTGLMETQYF.

The chain is built from TRBV19 and TRBJ1-2; 8 nucleotides agree with TRBD1. Trimming at V came to 6 bases and at J to 4 bases, leaving 4 bases not matched to a gene. The CDR3 is 13 amino acids. Looked up from germline, CDR1 is LNHDA and CDR2 is SQIVND (reference sequence). CDR3 in amino acids: CASRGQASYGYTF. DNA of the CDR3: TGTGCCAGTAGGGGACAGGCTTCCTATGGCTACACCTTC.

The rearrangement links TRBV14 to TRBJ1-2; D gene ambiguous. Looked up from germline, CDR1 is SGHDN and CDR2 is FVKESK. Trimming took 4 bases from V and 3 from J, leaving 15 bases between them. The CDR3 covers 15 residues. CDR3 coding DNA: TGTGCCAGCAGCCGCTCCGGGAGAATGGACTATGGCTACACCTTC. Protein sequence: CASSRSGRMDYGYTF.